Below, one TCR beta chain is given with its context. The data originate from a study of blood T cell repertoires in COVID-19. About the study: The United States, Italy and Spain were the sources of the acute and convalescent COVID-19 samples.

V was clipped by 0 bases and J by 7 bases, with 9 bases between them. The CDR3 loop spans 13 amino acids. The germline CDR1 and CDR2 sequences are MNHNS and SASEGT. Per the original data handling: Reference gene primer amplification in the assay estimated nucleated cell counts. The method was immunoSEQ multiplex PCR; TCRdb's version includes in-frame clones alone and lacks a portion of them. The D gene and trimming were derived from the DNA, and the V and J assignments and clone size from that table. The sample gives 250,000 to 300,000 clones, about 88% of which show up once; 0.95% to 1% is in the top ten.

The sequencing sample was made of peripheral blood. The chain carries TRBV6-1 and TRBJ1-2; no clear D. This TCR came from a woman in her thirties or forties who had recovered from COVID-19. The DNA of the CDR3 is TGTGCCAGCAGTGAAGCGCTCGCAGTTGGCTACACCTTC. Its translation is CASSEALAVGYTF.